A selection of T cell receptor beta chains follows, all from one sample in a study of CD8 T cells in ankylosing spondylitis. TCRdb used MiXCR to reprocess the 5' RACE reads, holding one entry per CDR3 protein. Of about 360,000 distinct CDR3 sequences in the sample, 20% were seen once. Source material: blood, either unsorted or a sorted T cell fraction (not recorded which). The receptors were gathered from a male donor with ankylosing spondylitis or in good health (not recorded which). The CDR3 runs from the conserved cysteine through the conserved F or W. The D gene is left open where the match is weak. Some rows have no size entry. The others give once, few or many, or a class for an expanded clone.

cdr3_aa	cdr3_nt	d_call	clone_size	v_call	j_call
CASSEARGYEQYF	TGTGCCAGCAGTGAAGCCAGGGGTTACGAGCAGTACTTC	.	.	TRBV12-3/TRBV12-4	TRBJ2-7
CSVEGRIPYEQYF	TGCAGCGTTGAGGGACGGATCCCCTACGAGCAGTACTTC	.	few	TRBV29-1	TRBJ2-7
CASAYRGLYTEAFF	TGTGCCAGCGCCTATAGGGGGTTGTACACTGAAGCTTTCTTT	.	.	TRBV6-2/TRBV6-3	TRBJ1-1
CASSLHLGGNYEQYF	TGTGCCAGCAGTCTCCACCTAGGGGGGAACTACGAGCAGTACTTC	.	.	TRBV12-3/TRBV12-4	TRBJ2-7
CASSVGINSYNEQFF	TGTGCCAGCAGCGTCGGGATTAACTCCTACAATGAGCAGTTCTTC	.	few	TRBV9	TRBJ2-1
CASSSSRGGLNEQFF	TGTGCCAGCAGCTCCTCCCGGGGTGGTCTCAATGAGCAGTTCTTC	.	.	TRBV7-9	TRBJ2-1
CATSREDNSPLHF	TGTGCCACCAGCAGAGAAGATAATTCACCCCTCCACTTT	.	.	TRBV15	TRBJ1-6
CASSFGTTPYEQYF	TGTGCCAGCAGTTTTGGGACCACCCCCTACGAGCAGTACTTC	.	.	TRBV27	TRBJ2-7
CASSLALTGSNTEAFF	TGTGCCAGCAGCTTAGCCCTGACAGGATCTAACACTGAAGCTTTCTTT	.	.	TRBV7-9	TRBJ1-1
CASSYSGRSYEQYF	TGTGCCAGCAGTTACTCGGGCCGCTCCTACGAGCAGTACTTC	.	.	TRBV6-5	TRBJ2-7
CASSPTRTVMGETQYF	TGTGCCAGCAGCCCCACCCGGACAGTAATGGGAGAGACCCAGTACTTC	.	few	TRBV5-5	TRBJ2-5
CASSKGLGALENEQFF	TGTGCCAGCAGTAAGGGTTTGGGGGCCCTCGAGAATGAGCAGTTCTTC	.	few	TRBV2	TRBJ2-1
CASSGAGSSGANVLTF	TGTGCCAGCAGCGGAGCTGGGAGCTCTGGGGCCAACGTCCTGACTTTC	.	few	TRBV9	TRBJ2-6
CASSFRGALNEQFF	TGTGCCAGCAGTTTCAGGGGGGCGTTGAATGAGCAGTTCTTC	.	few	TRBV12-3/TRBV12-4	TRBJ2-1
CASSGTTGGQETQYF	TGTGCCAGCAGCGGCACCACAGGGGGGCAAGAGACCCAGTACTTC	TRBD1	.	TRBV7-9	TRBJ2-5
CASSSLAGGSYNEQFF	TGTGCCAGCAGTTCCTTAGCGGGGGGATCCTACAATGAGCAGTTCTTC	TRBD2	many	TRBV12-3/TRBV12-4	TRBJ2-1
CASSYPRGQGYEQYF	TGTGCCAGCAGTTACCCGCGGGGACAGGGCTACGAGCAGTACTTC	TRBD1	few	TRBV6-2/TRBV6-3	TRBJ2-7
CASSWGLEIEYF	TGTGCCAGCAGTTGGGGACTAGAAATTGAATATTTT	TRBD2	.	TRBV12-3/TRBV12-4	TRBJ2-3
CASSLSLGRAPYEQYF	TGTGCCAGCAGCTTAAGTCTTGGCAGGGCTCCCTACGAGCAGTACTTC	.	few	TRBV7-9	TRBJ2-7
CASSEFPGGSSYNEQFF	TGTGCCAGCAGTGAATTCCCCGGGGGAAGCTCCTACAATGAGCAGTTCTTC	.	few	TRBV2	TRBJ2-1